This T cell receptor (beta chain) was captured in a study of blood T cell dynamics during melanoma immunotherapy. Sample time point: pre-treatment baseline. Clones were read by immunoSEQ multiplex PCR, and TCRdb kept only the in-frame ones, dropping some. The sample lists 10,000 to 15,000 clones, roughly 86% occurring once. This CDR3 region has 14 residues. V was clipped by 2 bases and J by 9 bases, with 14 bases between them. Germline V gene lookup returns CDR1 MNHEY and CDR2 SMNVEV (reference sequence). The sample in question was blood, obtained from a patient treated with checkpoint blockade. The TCR sequence derives from a human donor with melanoma. The chain uses TRBV27 and TRBJ2-1; D tentatively reads TRBD1 or TRBD2 (7 bases each). The CDR3 nucleotides are TGTGCCAGCAGTTTAAGGCAGGGGGGGAGTGAGCAGTTCTTC. The encoded protein is CASSLRQGGSEQFF.